Following are 32 T cell receptor beta chains from one sample sequenced in a study of blood T cell repertoires in COVID-19. The protocol was immunoSEQ multiplex PCR, while the TCRdb copy is restricted to in-frame clones and leaves out a portion. The profile shows around 220,000 clones, about 85% of them singletons. Sequenced material: peripheral blood. The source of these receptors is a woman between 45 and 65 years old with COVID-19, enrolled during active disease.

The genes are TRBV5-1 and TRBJ2-5, with TRBD1 matching over 8 bases. In germline, CDR1 is SGHRS, CDR2 YFSETQ. Trimming took 0 bases from V and 4 from J; bases not matched to a gene: 2. This CDR3 spans 14 amino acids. CDR3 nucleotides: TGCGCCAGCAGCTTGGGGCAGGGGGCAGAGACCCAGTACTTC. It specifies CASSLGQGAETQYF.

This rearrangement joins TRBV6-5 to TRBJ2-2; 10 nucleotides match TRBD2. The CDR3 length is 16 residues. V lost 2 bases to trimming and J lost 6 bases; unmatched junction nucleotides: 6. Germline V gene sequence: CDR1 MNHEY, CDR2 SVGAGI. CDR3: CASSYQLAGSSGELFF. CDR3 bases: TGTGCCAGCAGTTACCAACTAGCGGGGTCTTCCGGGGAGCTGTTTTTT.

The chain combines TRBV7-7 with TRBJ2-3; a weak D match, TRBD1 (6 bases). The germline gives CDR1 SSHAT, CDR2 FNYEAQ (reference sequence). Trimming cost V 5 bases and J 4 bases, with 25 bases left between them. This CDR3 has 18 residues. This CDR3 reads CASSPRADQGLLADTQYF. The CDR3 DNA reads as TGTGCCAGCAGCCCCCGGGCGGACCAGGGGTTATTGGCAGATACGCAGTATTTT.

This chain uses TRBV6-1 with TRBJ1-1, with D perhaps TRBD1 (6 bases). The germline V gene has CDR1 MNHNS and CDR2 SASEGT. Trimming removed 1 base from V and 4 bases from J, with 13 bases in between. The CDR3 spans 15 residues. CDR3 nucleotide sequence: TGTGCCAGCAGTGAAGTCGGCAGGGGATTCACTGAAGCTTTCTTT. This translates into CASSEVGRGFTEAFF.

The chain combines TRBV13 with TRBJ1-5, with 9 positions matching TRBD1. CDR1 is PRHDT, CDR2 FYEKMQ, per germline (reference sequence). The CDR3 length is 15 residues. V lost 6 bases to trimming and J lost 4 bases; unmatched junction nucleotides: 7. The CDR3 sequence: CASSLGQGINQPQHF. CDR3 in DNA: TGTGCCAGCAGTCTCGGACAGGGGATTAATCAGCCCCAGCATTTT. Supplemented by reference TRBV13 and TRBJ1-5, the full variable domain reads AAGVIQSPRHLIKEKRETATLKCYPIPRHDTVYWYQQGPGQDPQFLISFYEKMQSDKGSIPDRFSAQQFSDYHSELNMSSLELGDSALYFCASSLGQGINQPQHFGDGTRLSIL.

This sequence joins TRBV5-1 and TRBJ2-5, with 7 bases lining up with TRBD1. Trimming took 0 bases from V and 4 from J; bases not matched to a gene: 9. CDR1 and CDR2 (germline): SGHRS, YFSETQ. This CDR3 is 16 amino acids long. This chain's CDR3 is CASSLVPLTGVETQYF. CDR3 DNA sequence: TGCGCCAGCAGCTTGGTACCCCTCACAGGGGTAGAGACCCAGTACTTC.

This clone was recorded only once. The chain combines TRBV6-2 or TRBV6-3 with TRBJ1-2; D not certain. Germline V gene sequence: CDR1 MNHEY, CDR2 SVGEGT. There are 12 residues in the CDR3. V was trimmed by 5 bases and J by 8 bases, leaving 12 bases between them. The CDR3, as DNA: TGTGCCAGCAGTGAGGATCTGTGGGGCTACACCTTC. Encoded protein: CASSEDLWGYTF.

The chain joins TRBV5-1 to TRBJ2-3; tentative D call: TRBD1 (6 bases). V lost 3 bases to trimming and J lost 5 bases, with 16 bases between them. CDR3 length: 15 amino acids. Germline values: CDR1 SGHRS, CDR2 YFSETQ. CDR3 sequence (DNA): TGCGCCAGCAGCTACGCACAGGGTCCAGGAGATACGCAGTATTTT. As protein: CASSYAQGPGDTQYF.

The V and J genes are TRBV11-2 and TRBJ2-1, with a possible D match to TRBD2 (6 bases). V was cut by 5 bases and J by 8 bases, with 25 bases left in between. The CDR3 runs 17 residues. In germline, CDR1 is SGHAT, CDR2 FQNNGV. The CDR3 DNA reads TGTGCCAGCAGCCCCCGCGGGCGGGGCGGGCCGGTTGATGAGCAGTTCTTC. This gives the protein CASSPRGRGGPVDEQFF.

This clone was detected only once. J is TRBJ2-2 and V is TRBV7-8; unclear D gene. V shed 0 bases and J shed 10 bases, with 9 bases lying between them. The CDR3 contains 13 residues. Germline CDR1 reads SGHVS; CDR2 reads FQNEAQ. This chain's CDR3 is CASSLAFRVELFF. Here the CDR3 DNA reads TGTGCCAGCAGCTTAGCCTTTCGGGTGGAGCTGTTTTTT.

The sample holds one count of this clone. V gene TRBV19 combines with J gene TRBJ2-6; the D gene is possibly TRBD1 (5 bases). This CDR3 is built from 14 residues. Trimming removed 6 bases at V and 0 bases at J, with 6 bases between. Germline assignment: CDR1 LNHDA and CDR2 SQIVND (reference sequence). The CDR3 DNA reads TGTGCCAGTAGAGACAGCTCTGGGGCCAACGTCCTGACTTTC. It yields the protein CASRDSSGANVLTF.

This sequence joins TRBV28 and TRBJ2-7; the D gene is possibly TRBD1 (5 bases). Germline V CDR1 and CDR2: MDHEN, SYDVKM. The V and J ends lost 1 base and 4 bases respectively, with 8 bases between them. There are 13 residues in the CDR3. CDR3 in DNA: TGTGCCAGCAGTTTATCCAGGGTATACGAGCAGTACTTC. It encodes CASSLSRVYEQYF.

V is TRBV30 and J is TRBJ1-1, with a weak D call TRBD1 (6 bases). The CDR3 extends over 13 amino acids. V was shortened by 4 bases and J by 1 base, with 10 bases between the two germline ends. Germline loops: CDR1 GTSNPN, CDR2 SVGIG (reference sequence). The CDR3: CAWNEGQNTEAFF. As DNA, the CDR3 is TGTGCCTGGAACGAGGGACAGAACACTGAAGCTTTCTTT.

The chain couples TRBV11-2 to TRBJ2-6, with D possibly TRBD2 on 5 matching bases. Trimming cost V 5 bases and J 4 bases, with 12 bases left between them. Germline CDR1 reads SGHAT; CDR2 reads FQNNGV. The CDR3 has 15 amino acids. CDR3 bases: TGTGCCAGCAGCCCCGGGGTGCGGGGGGCCAACGTCCTGACTTTC. It yields the protein CASSPGVRGANVLTF.

The CDR3 loop is CAWSPLGAKNIQYF. The CDR3 DNA reads as TGTGCCTGGAGTCCGCTAGGAGCCAAAAACATTCAGTACTTC. J is TRBJ2-4 and V is TRBV30; D gene ambiguous. Germline CDR1 GTSNPN, CDR2 SVGIG (reference sequence). V lost 2 bases, J lost 0 bases, and 8 bases lay in between. The CDR3 loop spans 14 amino acids.

This rearrangement joins TRBV6-2 or TRBV6-3 to TRBJ1-2, with 7 bases aligning to TRBD1. Germline-derived CDR1 and CDR2 are MNHEY and SVGEGT. V dropped 2 bases and J dropped 2; count of bases not matched to a gene: 5. The CDR3 runs 15 residues. The chain's CDR3 is CASSYAGTANYGYTF. CDR3 sequence (DNA): TGTGCCAGCAGTTACGCCGGGACAGCAAACTATGGCTACACCTTC.

This chain links TRBV5-1 with TRBJ1-3; D might be TRBD1 (6 bases). This CDR3 is 17 amino acids long. V lost 1 base to trimming and J lost 0 bases, with 14 bases between them. From germline, CDR1 is SGHRS and CDR2 YFSETQ. CDR3 sequence reads: CASSLSGGTPSGNTIYF. As DNA, the CDR3 is TGCGCCAGCAGCTTGAGTGGGGGCACACCCTCTGGAAACACCATATATTTT.

This chain links TRBV10-2 with TRBJ2-4, with 11 bases identical to TRBD2. This CDR3 has 18 amino acids. From germline, CDR1 is WSHSY and CDR2 SAAADI. J gave up 2 bases and V 6 bases, and 12 bases lay outside the gene matches. The CDR3 DNA sequence: TGCGCCAGCAGCTTTCTATTAGCGGGGGGGAATCCCAAAAACATTCAGTACTTC. This codes for CASSFLLAGGNPKNIQYF.

The V and J genes are TRBV3-1 (or the pseudogene TRBV3-2) and TRBJ1-3; 7 bases match TRBD1. Unmatched junction bases numbered 2, after V lost 4 bases and J lost 2 bases. The germline gives CDR1 LGHDT, CDR2 YNNKEL (reference sequence). This CDR3 is 14 amino acids long. CDR3 in DNA: TGTGCCAGCAGCCCACAGGGGACTGGAAACACCATATATTTT. Protein sequence: CASSPQGTGNTIYF.

This clone has more than one count but fewer than ten. The chain links TRBV5-4 to TRBJ1-1; D call uncertain. The CDR3 totals 11 residues. Germline V gene sequence: CDR1 SGHNT, CDR2 YYREEE (reference sequence). V lost 5 bases and J 8 bases, leaving 10 bases between the germline ends. CDR3 sequence (DNA): TGTGCCAGCAGAGGGAGTGAAGAAGCTTTCTTT. The encoded protein is CASRGSEEAFF.

This sequence joins TRBV21-1 and TRBJ1-5; TRBD1 was called by the table and not checked on the DNA. TRBV21-1 is a documented pseudogene. This CDR3 spans 15 amino acids. The CDR3: CASSRGREPNQPQHF. The CDR3 DNA follows: TGTGCCAGCAGCAGGGGCAGGGAACCGAATCAGCCCCAGCATTTT.

The J gene is TRBJ1-1, the V gene TRBV14; possible D gene TRBD1, 5 bases. Trimming left V 5 bases short and J 5 bases short, with 12 bases between. Germline CDR1 is SGHDN and CDR2 is FVKESK. The CDR3 has 13 amino acids. Written as DNA, the CDR3 is TGTGCCAGCAGCTTGCGGGGGAGGACTGAAGCTTTCTTT. Its protein product is CASSLRGRTEAFF.

The rearrangement links TRBV28 to TRBJ1-1; D is perhaps TRBD1 (6 bases). From germline, CDR1 is MDHEN and CDR2 SYDVKM. The CDR3 loop spans 13 amino acids. The ends were cut back, 7 bases at V and 10 bases at J, with 19 bases in the middle. CDR3 protein: CASTVRRGRGAFF. The CDR3, as DNA: TGTGCCAGCACCGTAAGGAGGGGGAGGGGAGCTTTCTTT.

This clone has more than one count but fewer than ten. The chain employs TRBV6-1 and TRBJ1-5, with unresolved D. Germline V gene sequence: CDR1 MNHNS, CDR2 SASEGT. The V gene lost 2 bases and the J gene lost 0 bases, with 8 bases spanning the gap. The length of the CDR3 is 15 residues. CDR3 nucleotides: TGTGCCAGCAGTGAACTCCCACTTAGCAATCAGCCCCAGCATTTT. This translates into CASSELPLSNQPQHF.

This chain links TRBV4-1 with TRBJ1-4, with TRBD1 matching over 8 bases. Trimming removed 1 base from V and 6 bases from J; junction bases left unmatched: 4. Germline CDR1 and CDR2: MGHRA and YSYEKL. There are 15 residues in the CDR3. The chain's CDR3 is CASSQGTGWDEKLFF. CDR3 DNA: TGCGCCAGCAGCCAAGGGACAGGGTGGGATGAAAAACTGTTTTTT.

V is TRBV5-1 and J is TRBJ2-1, with 8 bases that match TRBD2. Germline V CDR1 and CDR2: SGHRS, YFSETQ. This CDR3 comprises 14 residues. Trimming cost V 0 bases and J 5 bases; bases outside gene matches: 1. The DNA of the CDR3 is TGCGCCAGCAGCTTGGTGGGACTAGACAATGAGCAGTTCTTC. The encoded protein is CASSLVGLDNEQFF. The full variable domain, completed using reference TRBV5-1 and TRBJ2-1, is KAGVTQTPRYLIKTRGQQVTLSCSPISGHRSVSWYQQTPGQGLQFLFEYFSETQRNKGNFPGRFSGRQFSNSRSEMNVSTLELGDSALYLCASSLVGLDNEQFFGPGTRLTVL.

The gene calls are TRBV28 and TRBJ1-6; no clear D. The germline gives CDR1 MDHEN, CDR2 SYDVKM. Trimming removed 8 bases at V and 5 bases at J, with 13 bases between. The CDR3 extends over 14 amino acids. For the CDR3, the DNA is TGTGCCAGCCATAAGGCGGGGAATAATTCACCCCTCCACTTT. This translates into CASHKAGNNSPLHF.

The chain is built from TRBV27 and TRBJ1-2; 7 positions match TRBD1. V was pared by 4 bases and J by 8 bases, with 10 bases of the junction left unmatched. The CDR3 totals 14 residues. Per the germline V gene, CDR1 is MNHEY and CDR2 is SMNVEV (reference sequence). The CDR3 nucleotides read TGTGCCAGCAGTTCCTCAGGGGGGTTGGGGGGCTACACCTTC. Residues: CASSSSGGLGGYTF.

The rearrangement joins TRBV7-9 to TRBJ2-7; 7 bases fit TRBD1. J lost 10 bases, V lost 3 bases, and 6 bases had no gene match. The CDR3 extends over 12 amino acids. The germline V gene has CDR1 SEHNR and CDR2 FQNEAQ (reference sequence). Here the CDR3 reads CASSFDRERQYF. The CDR3 bases are TGTGCCAGCAGCTTCGACAGGGAAAGACAGTACTTC.

The chain uses TRBV19 and TRBJ1-2; 8 nucleotides match TRBD1. CDR3 length equals 14 residues. V shed 7 bases and J 4 bases; nucleotides not matched to a gene: 8. Germline V gene lookup returns CDR1 LNHDA and CDR2 SQIVND (reference sequence). The CDR3 sequence: CASTPDRAPYGYTF. The DNA of the CDR3 is TGTGCCAGTACCCCGGACAGGGCTCCCTATGGCTACACCTTC.

The chain carries TRBV27 and TRBJ2-2; D remains unclear. Trimming pared 3 bases from V and 6 bases from J, leaving 5 bases between. The CDR3 runs to 12 residues. Germline V gives CDR1 MNHEY, CDR2 SMNVEV (reference sequence). CDR3 coding DNA: TGTGCCAGCAGTTTTCCCGCCGGGGAGCTGTTTTTT. Protein product: CASSFPAGELFF.

This chain joins TRBV6-6 and TRBJ2-1, with 11 bases fitting TRBD2. From germline, CDR1 is MNHNY and CDR2 SVGAGI (reference sequence). The CDR3 extends over 16 amino acids. V trimming: 1 base; J trimming: 5 bases; junction bases outside the gene matches: 4. In nucleotides, the CDR3 is TGTGCCAGCAGTTACTATAGCGGGGGGGCCGACAATGAGCAGTTCTTC. Protein: CASSYYSGGADNEQFF.